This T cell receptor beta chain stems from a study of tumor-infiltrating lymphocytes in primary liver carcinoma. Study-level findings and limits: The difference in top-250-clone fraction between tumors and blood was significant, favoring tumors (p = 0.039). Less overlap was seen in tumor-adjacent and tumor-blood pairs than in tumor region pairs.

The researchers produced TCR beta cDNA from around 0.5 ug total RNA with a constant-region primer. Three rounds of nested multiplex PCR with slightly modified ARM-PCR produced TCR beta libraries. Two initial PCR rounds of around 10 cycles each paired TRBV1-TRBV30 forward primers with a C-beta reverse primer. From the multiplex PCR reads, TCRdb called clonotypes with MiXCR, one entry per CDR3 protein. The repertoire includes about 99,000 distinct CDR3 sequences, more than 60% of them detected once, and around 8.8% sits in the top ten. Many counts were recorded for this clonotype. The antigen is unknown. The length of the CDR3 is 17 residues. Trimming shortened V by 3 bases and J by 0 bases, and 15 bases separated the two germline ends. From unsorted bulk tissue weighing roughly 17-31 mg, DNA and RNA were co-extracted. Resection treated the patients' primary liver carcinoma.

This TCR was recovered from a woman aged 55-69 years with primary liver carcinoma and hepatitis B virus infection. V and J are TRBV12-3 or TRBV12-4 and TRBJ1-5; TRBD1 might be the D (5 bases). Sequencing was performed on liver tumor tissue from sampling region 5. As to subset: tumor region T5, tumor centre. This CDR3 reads CASSFLGARYSNQPQHF. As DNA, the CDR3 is TGTGCCAGCAGTTTTTTAGGGGCGAGGTATAGCAATCAGCCCCAGCATTTT.